This TCR beta chain was recorded in a study of shared T cell receptors in the human thymus. Method: immunoSEQ multiplex PCR; TCRdb's copy keeps in-frame clones and lacks some. The data show some 700,000 clones, approximately 87% seen once. Germline V gives CDR1 SEHNR, CDR2 FQNEAQ (reference sequence). This CDR3 region has 16 residues. V was trimmed by 4 bases and J by 0 bases, leaving 12 bases between them. These sequences were also reported in another study, on human thymus T cells.

The sample was thymocytes. The TCR sequence derives from a boy under two years old with a congenital heart defect. The chain uses TRBV7-9 and TRBJ1-4, with D tentatively TRBD1 (6 bases). The CDR3 coding sequence is TGTGCCAGCAGCTATGACAGGACTGCAACTAATGAAAAACTGTTTTTT. Translation gives CASSYDRTATNEKLFF. Full variable domain (outside the CDR3, taken from reference TRBV7-9 and TRBJ1-4): DTGVSQNPRHKITKRGQNVTFRCDPISEHNRLYWYRQTLGQGPEFLTYFQNEAQLEKSRLLSDRFSAERPKGSFSTLEIQRTEQGDSAMYLCASSYDRTATNEKLFFGSGTQLSVL.